The source of this TCR beta chain is a study of shared clonotypes between healthy human individuals. The wider study: A few men and a couple of women, aged 18 to 49, were donors.

Trimming cost V 0 bases and J 5 bases; bases outside gene matches: 8. Germline V lookup: CDR1 LNHNV, CDR2 YYDKDF (reference sequence). The CDR3 sequence is 16 residues long. The repertoire was sequenced with immunoSEQ multiplex PCR; TCRdb's copy has only in-frame clones and lacks some. The sample includes around 2,000,000 clones, about 95% of them seen just once. The study's findings and limits: A few donors showed sharing of 4.5% to 5% of naive CD4 clonotypes. Few donors restricted represented genetic and exposure-history diversity. Shared clonotypes across all four donors exceeded non-shared ones in generation probability.

Worth noting for this clone: Its antigen is not identified.

Naivety among CD8 cells was defined by CD45RO negativity and positive CCR7 selection, thereby excluding terminally differentiated effector memory CD45RA+ cells. The source of this sequence is a man younger than 35 in good health. The gene calls are TRBV15 and TRBJ1-2, with 8 positions matching TRBD1. Sequenced: naive CD8+ T cells sorted from blood. The CDR3 nucleotides are TGTGCCACCAGCAGAGAGGGCACTGACAGGGGTTATGGCTACACCTTC. It translates to CATSREGTDRGYGYTF.